This T cell receptor (beta chain) is drawn from a study of T cells in Graves' hyperthyroidism and ophthalmopathy. General study findings and limits: Most thyroid clonotypes with frequency above 0.001 were detected in blood.

For this clonotype: Its cognate antigen is unknown.

The CDR3 sequence is 13 residues long. The germline V and J ends were trimmed by 2 bases and 3 bases, with 8 bases remaining between them. Germline V CDR1 and CDR2: SQVTM, ANQGSEA. Hyperthyroidism of Graves' type that showed no ophthalmopathy progression within 18 months was stable. About 10 ml fresh peripheral blood yielded the PBMCs. Amplification yielded TCR beta CDR3 regions, with RNA transcripts as the source. HTBI primers were the set used in a first-round RT-PCR of the TCR CDR3. TCRdb independently ran MiXCR on the multiplex PCR reads; one entry per CDR3 protein. Here the sample spans about 200,000 distinct CDR3 sequences, about a sixth being singletons.

This TCR derives from a woman between 45 and 60 years old with Graves' hyperthyroidism. The chain couples TRBV29-1 to TRBJ2-4; tentative D call: TRBD2 (6 bases). Specimen: blood. In nucleotides, the CDR3 is TGCAGCGTTGAACACGGGAGCAAAAACATTCAGTACTTC. It encodes CSVEHGSKNIQYF.